Presented here are 28 T cell receptor beta chains from one specimen sequenced in a study of T cells in tuberculosis. The protocol was immunoSEQ multiplex PCR, while the TCRdb copy is restricted to in-frame clones and leaves out a portion. The sample has some 30,000 clones, about 85% seen once; the top ten hold 5% to 6.5%. Time point here: new active TB diagnosis, blood taken before or within 7 days of starting treatment. This specimen consisted of PBMCs, obtained at tuberculosis diagnosis. Every receptor here comes from an adult with tuberculosis.

This sequence joins TRBV10-1 and TRBJ1-5; TRBD1 aligns across 9 bases. CDR3 length: 17 amino acids. Trimming cost V 5 bases and J 6 bases; bases outside gene matches: 14. CDR1 and CDR2 from the germline V gene are WNHNN and SYGVQD (reference sequence). CDR3 coding DNA: TGCGCCAGCAGTCCGCGTTTTGGGGACAGGGCGGCTCAGCCCCAGCATTTT. Amino acids: CASSPRFGDRAAQPQHF.

This rearrangement joins TRBV4-2 to TRBJ1-2, with TRBD1 as a possible D gene (6 bases). The CDR3 consists of 15 residues. V shed 3 bases and J shed 1 base, with 12 bases lying between them. CDR1 and CDR2 from the germline V gene are LGHNA and YNFKEQ. CDR3 sequence: CASSHGGLGNYGYTF. For the CDR3, the DNA is TGTGCCAGCAGCCATGGGGGCTTAGGTAACTATGGCTACACCTTC.

CDR3 DNA sequence: TGTGCCTGGAGTTCTACAGGGGGAACTGAAGCTTTCTTT. Protein sequence: CAWSSTGGTEAFF. The rearrangement uses TRBV30 and TRBJ1-1; 8 nucleotides agree with TRBD1. V trimming: 2 bases; J trimming: 5 bases; junction bases outside the gene matches: 4. Germline loops: CDR1 GTSNPN, CDR2 SVGIG (reference sequence). The CDR3 contains 13 residues.

This clone was seen more than once but under ten times. CDR3 DNA: TGCGCCAGCACTAGAACAGGGTCCTACGAGCAGTACTTC. Protein product: CASTRTGSYEQYF. The chain has TRBV5-1 and TRBJ2-7; TRBD1 might be the D (6 bases). Germline V gene lookup returns CDR1 SGHRS and CDR2 YFSETQ. Between the trimmed V and J ends, which lost 6 bases and 1 base, there was a span of 11 bases. The length of the CDR3 is 13 residues.

This chain links TRBV27 with TRBJ2-7; 9 bases map to TRBD1. This CDR3 has 12 residues. The V segment lost 8 bases and the J segment 2 bases; nucleotides outside the gene matches: 1. The germline V gene has CDR1 MNHEY and CDR2 SMNVEV (reference sequence). The CDR3 is CASRDRAYEQYF. Here the CDR3 DNA reads TGTGCCAGCCGGGACAGGGCCTACGAGCAGTACTTC.

This clone has only a few counts. The chain joins TRBV19 to TRBJ1-5; 7 bases are shared with TRBD1. The germline V gene encodes CDR1 LNHDA and CDR2 SQIVND (reference sequence). Trimming cost V 3 bases and J 1 base; bases outside gene matches: 0. CDR3 length equals 14 residues. The CDR3 coding sequence is TGTGCCAGTAGTATGGGACAGAGCAATCAGCCCCAGCATTTT. Its translation: CASSMGQSNQPQHF. Drawing the rest from reference TRBV19 and TRBJ1-5, the complete variable domain is DGGITQSPKYLFRKEGQNVTLSCEQNLNHDAMYWYRQDPGQGLRLIYYSQIVNDFQKGDIAEGYSVSREKKESFPLTVTSAQKNPTAFYLCASSMGQSNQPQHFGDGTRLSIL.

The V call is TRBV28, the J call TRBJ2-7; 7 bases are shared with TRBD1. CDR3 length: 14 residues. The junction had 8 bases not matched to a gene; V was cut back by 5 bases and J by 4 bases. Germline values: CDR1 MDHEN, CDR2 SYDVKM. The CDR3 is CASSETGQKYEQYF. CDR3 in DNA: TGTGCCAGCAGTGAAACGGGACAGAAGTACGAGCAGTACTTC.

The chain carries TRBV7-9 and TRBJ1-6; D is unclear. This CDR3 is built from 14 residues. The V end was cut by 5 bases, the J end by 9 bases, with 14 bases between. CDR1 and CDR2 (germline): SEHNR, FQNEAQ (reference sequence). The CDR3 protein is CASSLKTLGSPLHF. CDR3 coding DNA: TGTGCCAGCAGCCTGAAGACCCTAGGTTCACCCCTCCACTTT.

The chain links TRBV27 to TRBJ2-7, with TRBD2 matching over 12 bases. The germline V gene encodes CDR1 MNHEY and CDR2 SMNVEV (reference sequence). Unmatched junction bases numbered 6, after V lost 5 bases and J lost 4 bases. The CDR3 loop spans 15 amino acids. The CDR3 sequence: CASSTTGTSGYEQYF. DNA of the CDR3: TGTGCCAGCAGTACCACCGGGACTAGCGGGTACGAGCAGTACTTC.

This clone was found a few times. This chain connects TRBV7-6 to TRBJ1-4, with TRBD1 as a possible D gene (5 bases). This CDR3 has 16 residues. The germline V gene has CDR1 SGHVS and CDR2 FNYEAQ. V was shortened by 5 bases and J by 5 bases, with 18 bases between the two germline ends. The CDR3 here is CASSGLAGLKNEKLFF. CDR3 DNA: TGTGCCAGCAGCGGATTGGCGGGACTCAAGAATGAAAAACTGTTTTTT.

The chain couples TRBV5-1 to TRBJ2-1, with 11 nucleotides matching TRBD2. This CDR3 comprises 17 residues. V was pared by 0 bases and J by 2 bases, with 4 bases of the junction left unmatched. The germline gives CDR1 SGHRS, CDR2 YFSETQ. The CDR3 is CASSLGLLAGAYNEQFF. CDR3 coding DNA: TGCGCCAGCAGCTTGGGATTACTAGCGGGGGCCTACAATGAGCAGTTCTTC.

The CDR3, as DNA: TGTGCCAGTAGTCCCCAAGACAGGGGCTACGAGCAGTACTTC. Its translation is CASSPQDRGYEQYF. The chain combines TRBV19 with TRBJ2-7, with 8 bases matching TRBD1. Germline loops: CDR1 LNHDA, CDR2 SQIVND (reference sequence). Trimming took 5 bases from V and 3 from J; bases not matched to a gene: 6. This CDR3 spans 14 amino acids.

This chain links TRBV9 with TRBJ2-7; D not resolved. V lost 0 bases and J 1 base, leaving 11 bases between the germline ends. This CDR3 comprises 15 residues. CDR1 and CDR2 from the germline V gene are SGDLS and YYNGEE. The DNA of the CDR3 is TGTGCCAGCAGCGTAGAACTGCTTCATTCCTACGAGCAGTACTTC. This sequence encodes CASSVELLHSYEQYF.

V is TRBV7-9 and J is TRBJ2-7; D gene uncertain. The ends were cut back, 1 base at V and 6 bases at J, with 10 bases in the middle. Germline assignment: CDR1 SEHNR and CDR2 FQNEAQ (reference sequence). The CDR3 totals 13 residues. CDR3 coding DNA: TGTGCCAGCAGCTTAGATGTGGCTTCCGAGCAGTACTTC. This gives the protein CASSLDVASEQYF.

The chain has TRBV27 and TRBJ2-7; D may be TRBD2 (6 bases). Trimming pared 6 bases from V and 5 bases from J, leaving 14 bases between. Looked up from germline, CDR1 is MNHEY and CDR2 is SMNVEV (reference sequence). This CDR3 spans 13 amino acids. The CDR3 spells CASRLTGSHEQYF. The CDR3 bases are TGTGCCAGCAGGCTAACCGGGAGCCACGAGCAGTACTTC.

This clone was found once. The chain combines TRBV5-6 with TRBJ1-1, with TRBD1 matching over 7 bases. Germline CDR1 reads SGHDT; CDR2 reads YYEEEE. With V trimmed by 1 base and J by 3 bases, 6 bases remained unmatched. This CDR3 is 15 amino acids long. In nucleotides, the CDR3 is TGTGCCAGCAGCTTGTTCCAGGGGGGATACACTGAAGCTTTCTTT. It translates to CASSLFQGGYTEAFF.

The rearrangement links TRBV13 to TRBJ2-7; 8 bases match TRBD1. Germline assignment: CDR1 PRHDT and CDR2 FYEKMQ (reference sequence). The CDR3 is 15 residues long. Unmatched junction bases numbered 8, after V lost 5 bases and J lost 2 bases. CDR3 in amino acids: CASSDNRGSAYEQYF. The CDR3 DNA reads as TGTGCCAGCAGCGATAACAGGGGGTCAGCCTACGAGCAGTACTTC. Full variable domain (missing parts from reference TRBV13 and TRBJ2-7): AAGVIQSPRHLIKEKRETATLKCYPIPRHDTVYWYQQGPGQDPQFLISFYEKMQSDKGSIPDRFSAQQFSDYHSELNMSSLELGDSALYFCASSDNRGSAYEQYFGPGTRLTVT.

The genes are TRBV4-1 and TRBJ2-3, with TRBD1 matching over 7 bases. Germline-derived CDR1 and CDR2 are MGHRA and YSYEKL. V shed 2 bases, J shed 6 bases, and the junction held 14 bases outside the gene matches. The CDR3 has 17 amino acids. Here the CDR3 DNA reads TGCGCCAGCAGCCAACTTATAACAGGGGCCCGCAGGGATACGCAGTATTTT. This sequence encodes CASSQLITGARRDTQYF.

The chain is built from TRBV28 and TRBJ1-5; D possibly corresponds to TRBD1 (6 bases). This CDR3 has 15 residues. Per germline, CDR1 MDHEN and CDR2 SYDVKM. Trimming left V 3 bases short and J 5 bases short, with 14 bases between. The DNA of the CDR3 is TGTGCCAGCAGTTTCTACAGGGCAGGGGATCAGCCCCAGCATTTT. Amino acid sequence: CASSFYRAGDQPQHF.

V gene TRBV5-5 combines with J gene TRBJ1-2, with TRBD1 matching over 8 bases. Germline CDR1 and CDR2: SGHKS and YYEKEE (reference sequence). Trimming removed 4 bases from V and 5 bases from J; junction bases left unmatched: 4. CDR3 length equals 13 residues. DNA of the CDR3: TGTGCCAGCAGCCCCAGGACAGGGTATGGCTACACCTTC. Its translation: CASSPRTGYGYTF.

The V and J genes are TRBV11-3 and TRBJ1-2; D might be TRBD1 (6 bases). CDR3 length equals 15 residues. Trimming stripped 5 bases from V and 7 bases from J, with 20 bases between. CDR1 and CDR2 from the germline V gene are SGHNT and YENEEA. CDR3 sequence reads: CASSPRGGAICGYTF. DNA of the CDR3: TGTGCCAGCAGCCCGCGGGGGGGGGCTATTTGTGGCTACACCTTC.

J is TRBJ2-3 and V is TRBV29-1; 8 bases agree with TRBD2. The trim removed 3 bases at V and 4 bases at J, leaving 3 bases unmatched. The germline gives CDR1 SQVTM, CDR2 ANQGSEA. The length of the CDR3 is 13 residues. The CDR3 region has the DNA TGCAGCGTTGAGACTAGCGAACCAGATACGCAGTATTTT. Its protein product is CSVETSEPDTQYF.

V gene TRBV2 combines with J gene TRBJ2-1, with D unresolved. Trimming shortened V by 5 bases and J by 12 bases, and 11 bases separated the two germline ends. Germline-derived CDR1 and CDR2 are SNHLY and FYNNEI. CDR3 length: 11 amino acids. CDR3 bases: TGTGCCAGCAGTTACCTCGCGGCGCAGTTCTTC. Translating it yields CASSYLAAQFF.

The chain couples TRBV28 to TRBJ2-7, with D perhaps matching TRBD1 (6 bases). Trimming took 2 bases from V and 3 from J, leaving 11 bases between them. CDR1 and CDR2 from the germline V gene are MDHEN and SYDVKM. The CDR3 is 14 amino acids. CDR3 in amino acids: CASSLPGQNYEQYF. CDR3 bases: TGTGCCAGCAGTTTACCCGGACAGAACTACGAGCAGTACTTC.

This CDR3 reads CASSLGVRVQPQHF. CDR3 DNA: TGTGCCAGCAGTTTAGGGGTCAGGGTTCAGCCCCAGCATTTT. The chain links TRBV28 to TRBJ1-5, with D possibly matching TRBD1 (5 bases). Germline CDR1 and CDR2: MDHEN and SYDVKM. This CDR3 contains 14 residues. V was cut by 2 bases and J by 6 bases, with 11 bases left in between. Variable domain in full (rest from reference TRBV28 and TRBJ1-5): DVKVTQSSRYLVKRTGEKVFLECVQDMDHENMFWYRQDPGLGLRLIYFSYDVKMKEKGDIPEGYSVSREKKERFSLILESASTNQTSMYLCASSLGVRVQPQHFGDGTRLSIL.

The count of this clone is one. This chain joins TRBV7-2 and TRBJ1-4, with unresolved D. This CDR3 region has 15 residues. V lost 5 bases and J 8 bases, leaving 18 bases between the germline ends. CDR1 SGHTA and CDR2 FQGNSA come from the germline V gene. DNA for the CDR3: TGTGCCAGCAGCCCCTCTCTGGGCGGCGGGGAAAAACTGTTTTTT. It translates to CASSPSLGGGEKLFF. The whole variable domain, remainder taken from reference TRBV7-2 and TRBJ1-4, is GAGVSQSPSNKVTEKGKDVELRCDPISGHTALYWYRQSLGQGLEFLIYFQGNSAPDKSGLPSDRFSAERTGGSVSTLTIQRTQQEDSAVYLCASSPSLGGGEKLFFGSGTQLSVL.

To note about this clone: This sample includes further DNA sequences coding for the same CDR3. The chain links TRBV6-5 to TRBJ1-5, with D uncertain. The germline CDR1 and CDR2 sequences are MNHEY and SVGAGI. Trimming removed 6 bases from V and 6 bases from J, with 12 bases in between. The CDR3 contains 13 residues. CDR3: CASSRSGGQPQHF. CDR3 sequence (DNA): TGTGCCAGCAGCAGGTCGGGAGGTCAGCCCCAGCATTTT.

J is TRBJ1-3 and V is TRBV5-4, with 9 bases lining up with TRBD1. V lost 4 bases and J lost 4; bases outside the gene matches: 6. The V gene's germline CDR1 is SGHNT and CDR2 YYREEE (reference sequence). This CDR3 comprises 15 residues. For the CDR3, the DNA is TGTGCCAGCAGCCCGACAGGGGGAAACGGAAACACCATATATTTT. Protein sequence: CASSPTGGNGNTIYF.